Below, one T cell receptor (beta chain) is given with its context. The antigen it binds to is not known. The input lacks base qualities; no much larger clone sits a single base away. The germline V gene encodes CDR1 MDHEN and CDR2 SYDVKM. The CDR3 has 14 amino acids, counting the end cysteine and phenylalanine. Of the read, only the CDR3 DNA is kept; its 42 bases are in frame from base 1. For this chain, trimming is 4 bases at the V end and 3 bases at the J end, and the number of junction bases without a gene match is 3. One collaborating source in Seattle enrolled patients while the patients were actively infected and followed the patients over time throughout the course of disease. Whole blood was collected in K2EDTA tubes by collaborating institutions according to the institutions' own protocols. For TCRbeta analysis, collaborators shipped samples in one of three forms: frozen whole blood, isolated PBMCs, or DNA extracted from either of those sample types.

This sample is part of a study of blood T cell repertoires in COVID-19 (dated by TCRdb to 2020 to 2021). General notes on the study: Collaborator samples came from the United States, Italy and Spain and covered acute and convalescent phases of COVID-19. The repertoires were released in a freely available public database meant as a resource for research on the immune response to SARS-CoV-2. Where HLA class I and class II types were available, the types were taken from metadata supplied by the sample provider, not from assay-based typing. The samples were drawn from the first 160 participants of the ongoing ImmuneRACE study and from over a thousand subjects provided by 6 global collaborators. Subjects who had been exposed to COVID-19, were actively infected with it, or had recovered from it provided the deeply sampled blood TCRbeta repertoires that made up the dataset. The prospective study material was composed of cDNA or gDNA derived from T cells, B-cell-depleted T cells, or PBMCs. The sample metadata nearly always contained a de-identified subject ID, COVID-19 status, age in years and sex. Summary of the overall study and its limitations: Clinical and demographic metadata were provided uncurated, with the amount varying by source and participant.

TCRbeta CDR3 regions were amplified from genomic DNA by means of the immunoSEQ Assay, a bias-controlled multiplex PCR. Per the source publication's procedure: The number of nucleated cells in each sample was estimated from the amplification of reference gene primers within the assay. To quantify the absolute abundance of each unique TCRbeta CDR3 rearrangement, sequence reads were collapsed and filtered. For each sample, productive Simpson clonality was calculated as the square root of Simpson's diversity index over productive rearrangements. TCRdb took this table from immuneACCESS and kept in-frame rearrangements with V and J called. Such tables lack part of the clones; where checked against another copy, unresolved V genes explain under half of the gap, and the rest is unexplained. Clone size and the V and J calls come from that table; the DNA yielded D and trimming. Counted in this sample were 150,000 or so clones; roughly nine tenths of them appeared once. Roughly an eighth of the sample rests with the top ten.

The sample taken for sequencing was peripheral blood. This TCR derives from a woman aged 70 to 79 with COVID-19, enrolled during active disease. The rearrangement combines TRBV28 with TRBJ1-5; 7 bases in between match TRBD1. The bases read TGTGCCAGCAGTTGGAGGGGGCCCAATCAGCCCCAGCATTTT. This encodes CASSWRGPNQPQHF.